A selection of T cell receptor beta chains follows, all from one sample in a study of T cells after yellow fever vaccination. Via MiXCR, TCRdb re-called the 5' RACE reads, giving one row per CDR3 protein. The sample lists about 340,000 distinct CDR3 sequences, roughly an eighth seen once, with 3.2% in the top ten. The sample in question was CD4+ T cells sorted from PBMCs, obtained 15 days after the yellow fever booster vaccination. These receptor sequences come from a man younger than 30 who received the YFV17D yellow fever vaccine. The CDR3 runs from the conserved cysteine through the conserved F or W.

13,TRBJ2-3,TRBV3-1,CASSGQRSDTQYF
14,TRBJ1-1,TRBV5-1,CASSARGAISEAFF
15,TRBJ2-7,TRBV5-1,CASSLIDSSYNEQYF
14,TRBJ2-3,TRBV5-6,CASSTRSVTDTQYF
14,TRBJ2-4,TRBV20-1,CSAKIPQGKNIQYF
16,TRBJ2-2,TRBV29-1,CSVERLAGGRTGELFF
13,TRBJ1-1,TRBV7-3,CASSLNMGAEAFF
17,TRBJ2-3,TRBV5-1,CASSAGLAGGSTDTQYF
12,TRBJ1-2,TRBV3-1,CASSKGNYGYTF
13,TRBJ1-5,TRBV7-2,CASSHGQDQPQHF
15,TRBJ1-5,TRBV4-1,CASSQGGQGGKPQHF
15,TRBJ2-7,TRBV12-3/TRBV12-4,CASSRGGGIGYEQYF
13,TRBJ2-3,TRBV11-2,CASSSPGWGTQYF
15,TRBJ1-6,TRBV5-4,CASSLVGAHNSPLHF
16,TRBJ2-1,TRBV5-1,CASSSDGGSRHNEQFF
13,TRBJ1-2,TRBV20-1,CSARDRAPYGYTF
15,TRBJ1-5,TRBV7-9,CASSLGQSSNQPQHF
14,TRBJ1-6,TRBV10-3,CAISERAGNSPLHF
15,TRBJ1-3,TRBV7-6,CASSSPRASGNTIYF
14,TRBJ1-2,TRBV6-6,CASSIRPGTGGYTF
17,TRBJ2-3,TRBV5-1,CASSLALAGGPTDTQYF
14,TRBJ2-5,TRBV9,CASSRRAGEETQYF
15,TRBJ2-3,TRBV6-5,CASRTWKGGSDTQYF
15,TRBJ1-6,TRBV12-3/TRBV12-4,CASKGKGSYNSPLHF
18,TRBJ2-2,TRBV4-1,CASSQDPVGATNTGELFF
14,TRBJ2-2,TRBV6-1,CASSSMTVRGELFF
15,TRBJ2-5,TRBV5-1,CASSLPTGVDETQYF
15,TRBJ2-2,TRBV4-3,CASSERARNTGELFF
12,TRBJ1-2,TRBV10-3,CAISESGFGYTF